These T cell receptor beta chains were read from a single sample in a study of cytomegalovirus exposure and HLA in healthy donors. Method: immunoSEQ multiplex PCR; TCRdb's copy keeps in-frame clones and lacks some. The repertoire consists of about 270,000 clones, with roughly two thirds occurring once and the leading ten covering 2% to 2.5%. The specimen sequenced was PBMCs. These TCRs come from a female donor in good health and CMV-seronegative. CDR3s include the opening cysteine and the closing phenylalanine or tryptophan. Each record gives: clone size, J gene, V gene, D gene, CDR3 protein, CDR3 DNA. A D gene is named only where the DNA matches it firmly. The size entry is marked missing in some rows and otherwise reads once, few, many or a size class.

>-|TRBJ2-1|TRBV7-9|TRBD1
CASSRAGTGIRYEQFF
TGTGCCAGCAGCAGAGCCGGGACAGGTATCCGATATGAGCAGTTCTTC
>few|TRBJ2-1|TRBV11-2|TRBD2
CASSFPPWAGGKSNEQFF
TGTGCCAGCAGCTTCCCCCCATGGGCGGGAGGGAAGAGTAATGAGCAGTTCTTC
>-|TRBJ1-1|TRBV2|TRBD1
CASRDRSLNTEAFF
TGTGCCAGCAGGGACAGGAGTTTGAACACTGAAGCTTTCTTT
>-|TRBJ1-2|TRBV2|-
CASSDGGEYGYTF
TGTGCCAGCAGTGATGGGGGGGAGTATGGCTACACCTTC
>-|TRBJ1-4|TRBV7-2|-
CASSLDRSNEKLFF
TGTGCCAGCAGCTTAGACAGATCAAATGAAAAACTGTTTTTT
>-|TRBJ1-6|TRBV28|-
CASSPSDSQNSPLHF
TGTGCCAGCAGTCCCTCTGACAGCCAAAATTCACCCCTCCACTTT
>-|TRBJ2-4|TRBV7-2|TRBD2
CASSPRLAGEDQNIQYF
TGTGCCAGCAGCCCCCGACTAGCGGGAGAGGATCAAAACATTCAGTACTTC
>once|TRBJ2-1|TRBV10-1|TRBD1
CASSEGTAYNEQFF
TGCGCCAGCAGTGAGGGGACAGCCTACAATGAGCAGTTCTTC
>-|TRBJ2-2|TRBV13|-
CASSLGATGELFF
TGTGCCAGCAGCTTGGGAGCTACCGGGGAGCTGTTTTTT
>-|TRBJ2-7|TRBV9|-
CASSGDSYEQYF
TGTGCCAGCAGCGGCGATTCCTACGAGCAGTACTTC
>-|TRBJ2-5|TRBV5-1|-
CASSLNTETQYF
TGCGCCAGCAGCTTAAACACAGAGACCCAGTACTTC
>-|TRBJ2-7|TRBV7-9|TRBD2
CASSLGTSGGEQYF
TGTGCCAGCAGCTTAGGGACTAGCGGAGGCGAGCAGTACTTC
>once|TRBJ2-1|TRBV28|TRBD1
CASSPTGTGWNEQFF
TGTGCCAGCAGCCCGACCGGGACAGGGTGGAATGAGCAGTTCTTC
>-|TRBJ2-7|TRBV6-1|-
CASSEGGTAYEQYF
TGTGCCAGCAGTGAAGGCGGGACAGCCTACGAGCAGTACTTC
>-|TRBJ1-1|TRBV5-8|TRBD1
CASSLVTGASTEAFF
TGTGCCAGCAGCTTGGTGACAGGGGCTTCCACTGAAGCTTTCTTT
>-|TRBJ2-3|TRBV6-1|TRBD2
CASRGLWGTDTQYF
TGTGCCAGCAGGGGACTATGGGGCACAGATACGCAGTATTTT
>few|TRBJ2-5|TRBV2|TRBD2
CASSGSSGIGETQYF
TGTGCCAGCAGTGGGTCTAGCGGGATTGGTGAGACCCAGTACTTC
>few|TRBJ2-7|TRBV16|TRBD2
CASSPTSGAYEQYF
TGTGCCAGCAGCCCAACTAGCGGGGCCTACGAGCAGTACTTC
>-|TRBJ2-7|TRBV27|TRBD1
CASSPFTDRGQGEQYF
TGTGCCAGCAGTCCCTTCACCGACAGGGGGCAGGGCGAGCAGTACTTC
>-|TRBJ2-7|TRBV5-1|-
CASSLSGSSYEQYF
TGCGCCAGCAGCTTGAGCGGTAGCTCCTACGAGCAGTACTTC
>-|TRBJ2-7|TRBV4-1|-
CASSQVPVSYEQYF
TGCGCCAGCAGCCAAGTCCCCGTATCCTACGAGCAGTACTTC
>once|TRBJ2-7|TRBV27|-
CASSSSAGRTYEQYF
-
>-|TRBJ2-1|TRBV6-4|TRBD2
CASSDGAGDSYEQFF
TGTGCCAGCAGTGACGGGGCGGGAGATAGCTATGAGCAGTTCTTC
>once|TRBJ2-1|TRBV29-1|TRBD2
CSARLAGDKGEQFF
TGCAGCGCTAGACTAGCGGGAGATAAAGGCGAGCAGTTCTTC
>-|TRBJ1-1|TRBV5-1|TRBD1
CASSWGQQTEAFF
TGCGCCAGCAGCTGGGGACAGCAGACTGAAGCTTTCTTT
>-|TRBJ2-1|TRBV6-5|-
CASSYRMTGDEQFF
TGTGCCAGCAGTTACCGGATGACTGGCGATGAGCAGTTCTTC
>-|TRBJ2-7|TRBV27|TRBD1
CASSPGQDYEQYF
TGTGCCAGCAGTCCGGGACAGGACTACGAGCAGTACTTC
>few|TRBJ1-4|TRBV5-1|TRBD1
CASSPGLRGFATNEKLFF
TGCGCCAGCAGCCCCGGCCTCAGGGGGTTCGCAACTAATGAAAAACTGTTTTTT
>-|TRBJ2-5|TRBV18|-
CASSLEETQYF
TGTGCCAGCTCACTCGAAGAGACCCAGTACTTC
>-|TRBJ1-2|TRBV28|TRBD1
CASSDNGDRFNYGYTF
TGTGCCAGCAGTGATAACGGGGACAGATTTAACTATGGCTACACCTTC
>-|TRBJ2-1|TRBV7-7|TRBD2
CASSLLAGANNEQFF
TGTGCTAGCAGCTTACTAGCGGGAGCGAACAATGAGCAGTTCTTC
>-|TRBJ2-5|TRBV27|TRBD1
CASSRTKTGGLGTQYF
TGTGCCAGCAGTCGAACGAAGACAGGGGGTTTAGGGACCCAGTACTTC
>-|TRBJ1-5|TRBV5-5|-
CASGAGNQPQHF
TGTGCCAGCGGTGCGGGAAATCAGCCCCAGCATTTT
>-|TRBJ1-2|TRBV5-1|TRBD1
CASSYGQGGYGYTF
TGCGCCAGCAGCTATGGACAGGGGGGCTATGGCTACACCTTC
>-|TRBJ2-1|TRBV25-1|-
CASTKILPGQAYNEQFF
TGTGCCAGCACCAAAATACTTCCGGGACAAGCCTACAATGAGCAGTTCTTC
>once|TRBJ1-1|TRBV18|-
CASSPPTGTGMNTEAFF
TGTGCCAGCTCACCACCAACGGGAACAGGGATGAACACTGAAGCTTTCTTT
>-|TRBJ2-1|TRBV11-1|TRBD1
CASSETGGAYNEQFF
TGTGCCAGCAGCGAGACAGGGGGCGCCTACAATGAGCAGTTCTTC
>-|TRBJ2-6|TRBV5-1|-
CASSLRQGSSGANVLTF
TGCGCCAGCAGCTTGCGGCAGGGTTCCTCTGGGGCCAACGTCCTGACTTTC
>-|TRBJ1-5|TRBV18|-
CASSPAGGQPQHF
TGTGCCAGCTCACCAGCGGGTGGTCAGCCCCAGCATTTT
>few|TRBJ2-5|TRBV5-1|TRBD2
CASTSGPQETQYF
TGCGCCAGCACTAGCGGCCCCCAAGAGACCCAGTACTTC
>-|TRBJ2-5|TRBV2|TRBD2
CASSEEGTIGGVLQETQYF
TGTGCCAGCAGCGAAGAGGGGACTATAGGAGGGGTGCTACAAGAGACCCAGTACTTC
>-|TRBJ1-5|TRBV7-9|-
CSSSLAGGPSNQPQHF
TGTTCCAGCAGCTTAGCGGGGGGTCCGAGCAATCAGCCCCAGCATTTT
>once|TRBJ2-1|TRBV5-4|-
CASSFGGSLGYNEQFF
TGTGCCAGCAGCTTCGGAGGGAGTTTGGGCTACAATGAGCAGTTCTTC
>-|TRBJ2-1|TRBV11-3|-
CASSLEGGQVYNEQFF
TGTGCCAGCAGCTTAGAGGGGGGTCAGGTCTACAATGAGCAGTTCTTC
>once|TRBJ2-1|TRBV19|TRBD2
CASGVGPAGVGNEQFF
TGTGCCAGTGGGGTGGGGCCGGCGGGAGTTGGCAATGAGCAGTTCTTC
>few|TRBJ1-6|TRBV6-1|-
CASATQGVGNSPLHF
TGTGCCAGCGCGACCCAGGGTGTAGGGAATTCACCCCTCCACTTT
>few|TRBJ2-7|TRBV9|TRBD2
CASSGGLAGGRTYEQYF
TGTGCCAGCAGCGGAGGACTAGCGGGAGGCCGAACCTACGAGCAGTACTTC
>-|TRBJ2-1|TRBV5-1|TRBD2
CASRLGTGTTYNEQFF
TGCGCCAGCAGGCTCGGGACCGGGACTACCTACAATGAGCAGTTCTTC
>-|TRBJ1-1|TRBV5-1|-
CASSRRAENTEAFF
TGCGCCAGCAGCAGGAGGGCAGAAAACACTGAAGCTTTCTTT
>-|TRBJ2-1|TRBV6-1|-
CASTLTPHEQFF
TGTGCCAGCACCCTAACCCCACATGAGCAGTTCTTC
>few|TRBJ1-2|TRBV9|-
CASSVRGGADGYTF
TGTGCCAGCAGCGTACGCGGGGGCGCGGATGGCTACACCTTC
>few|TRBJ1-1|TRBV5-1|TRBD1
CASSLGPGTGKNTEAFF
TGCGCCAGCAGCTTGGGCCCCGGGACAGGGAAGAACACTGAAGCTTTCTTT
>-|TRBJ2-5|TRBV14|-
CASSSTAYQETQYF
TGTGCCAGCAGCTCGACAGCTTACCAAGAGACCCAGTACTTC